The rows below give T cell receptor beta chains drawn from one sample of a study of blood T cell repertoires in COVID-19. Sequencing used immunoSEQ multiplex PCR; TCRdb keeps in-frame clones, though not all of them. The data show approximately 120,000 clones, 85% seen once. Sequencing used peripheral blood. These receptors came from a woman over 75 with acute or convalescent COVID-19. CDR3s include the opening cysteine and the closing phenylalanine or tryptophan. Each record gives: clone size, J gene, V gene, D gene, CDR3 DNA, CDR3 protein. The D gene is left open where the match is weak. The size entry is marked missing in some rows and otherwise reads once, few, many or a size class.

NA,TRBJ2-2,TRBV6-5,TRBD2,TGTGCCAGCCTAGCGGGGGGCATCACCGGGGAGCTGTTTTTT,CASLAGGITGELFF
NA,TRBJ1-5,TRBV28,TRBD1,TGTGCCAGTACCGGGACAGGGAAACCCCAGCATTTT,CASTGTGKPQHF
NA,TRBJ2-5,TRBV5-8,NA,TGTGCCAGCAGCTTACAGGAGATTGGGACCCAGTACTTC,CASSLQEIGTQYF
once,TRBJ1-3,TRBV6-5,NA,TGTGCCAGCAGTTACTCCGCGGGTCGAGGAGACACCATATATTTT,CASSYSAGRGDTIYF
NA,TRBJ2-7,TRBV10-3,NA,TGTGCCATCAAGTGGAGGTTAGAATCTTACGAGCAGTACTTC,CAIKWRLESYEQYF
NA,TRBJ1-5,TRBV5-8,TRBD1,TGTGCCAGCAGCCTGCAGGGAAGGGGGCATCAGCCCCAGCATTTT,CASSLQGRGHQPQHF
NA,TRBJ1-2,TRBV12-5,TRBD1,TGTGCTAGTGGTTTAGCAGGGGGCAGGGGCTATGGCTACACCTTC,CASGLAGGRGYGYTF
few,TRBJ2-1,TRBV29-1,NA,TGCAGCGTTGTAATGGCAGTCTCCTACAATGAGCAGTTCTTC,CSVVMAVSYNEQFF
NA,TRBJ1-1,TRBV6-5,NA,TGTGCCAGCAGCGATACTCGGAGGGTAGCTGAAGCTTTCTTT,CASSDTRRVAEAFF
NA,TRBJ1-3,TRBV7-2,NA,TGTGCCAGCAGCTTTCAGGGTTACGGAAACACCATATATTTT,CASSFQGYGNTIYF
NA,TRBJ1-2,TRBV7-9,TRBD1,TGTGCCAGCAGCCGTAGTGGGACAGGGGACGCCTATGGCTACACCTTC,CASSRSGTGDAYGYTF
NA,TRBJ2-3,TRBV29-1,NA,TGCAGCGGGGGGCGGGATAGCACAGATACGCAGTATTTT,CSGGRDSTDTQYF
NA,TRBJ2-5,TRBV5-1,TRBD1,TGCGCCAGCAGCACGGGGACAGGGGATGAGACCCAGTACTTC,CASSTGTGDETQYF
NA,TRBJ1-2,TRBV5-4,TRBD1,TGTGCCAGCAGCTCCCGGACAGGGCGCTATGGCTACACCTTC,CASSSRTGRYGYTF
NA,TRBJ2-5,TRBV7-2,TRBD1,TGTGCCAGCAGCTTCCAGACAGGGGGTGGAGAGACCCAGTACTTC,CASSFQTGGGETQYF
NA,TRBJ1-2,TRBV2,NA,TGTGCCAGCAATGTAATTACGACAAACGGCTACACCTTC,CASNVITTNGYTF
NA,TRBJ2-2,TRBV11-3,NA,TGTGCCAGCAGCTTAGATTCCGTCGGGGAGCTGTTTTTT,CASSLDSVGELFF
NA,TRBJ1-5,TRBV27,TRBD1,TGTGCCAGCAGTTTATCTCGACAGGGGGATCAGCCCCAGCATTTT,CASSLSRQGDQPQHF
NA,TRBJ1-3,TRBV9,TRBD1,TGTGCCAGCAGCGTAGCCCCAGGGGGAACTGGAAACACCATATATTTT,CASSVAPGGTGNTIYF
NA,TRBJ1-1,TRBV18,NA,TGTGCCAGCTCACCAGGACAGATTCCTATGAACACTGAAGCTTTCTTT,CASSPGQIPMNTEAFF
NA,TRBJ2-5,TRBV28,NA,TGTGCCAGCAGGGTACCCGGGGTAGAGACCCAGTACTTC,CASRVPGVETQYF
NA,TRBJ1-2,TRBV19,TRBD1,TGTGCCAGCAGAGGTTTCGGGACAGGGTATGGCTACACCTTC,CASRGFGTGYGYTF
NA,TRBJ2-1,TRBV20-1,NA,TGCAGTGCTAAGGAGGACAATGAGCAGTTCTTC,CSAKEDNEQFF
NA,TRBJ1-4,TRBV7-8,TRBD1,TGTGCCAGCAGCTTTGGACAGGGGAGGACTGAAAAACTGTTTTTT,CASSFGQGRTEKLFF
NA,TRBJ1-2,TRBV7-9,NA,TGTGCCAGCAGCTTAGAACAGGGAATAAGCTACACCTTC,CASSLEQGISYTF
NA,TRBJ2-3,TRBV9,TRBD2,TGTGCCAGCAGCGTAAGCGGGGGGGGAACAGATACGCAGTATTTT,CASSVSGGGTDTQYF
NA,TRBJ1-2,TRBV2,TRBD1,TGTGCCAGCAGTGAAGCAGGCAGGGGGCCCGGTGGCTACACCTTC,CASSEAGRGPGGYTF
NA,TRBJ2-3,TRBV5-1,NA,TGCGCCAGCAGCTCGGGCCTTAGTTATGGGGGCGCAGATACGCAGTATTTT,CASSSGLSYGGADTQYF
NA,TRBJ1-2,TRBV13,TRBD1,TGTGCCAGCAGCTTGGGACAACAGGGGTTTTACGGCTACACCTTC,CASSLGQQGFYGYTF
NA,TRBJ2-7,TRBV5-1,NA,TGCGCCAGCAGCTTGCCTAAGGACTCCTCCTACGAGCAGTACTTC,CASSLPKDSSYEQYF
NA,TRBJ1-2,TRBV15,TRBD1,TGTGCCACCAGCACGGGACAGGAGCTAAGCTATGGCTACACCTTC,CATSTGQELSYGYTF
NA,TRBJ1-2,TRBV6-2/TRBV6-3,NA,TGTGCCAGCAGTACAACGGGAGAACGTGGCTACACCTTC,CASSTTGERGYTF
NA,TRBJ1-5,TRBV6-5,TRBD1,TGTGCCAGCAGAGACAGGGGTGGTCAGCCCCAGCATTTT,CASRDRGGQPQHF
NA,TRBJ1-4,TRBV9,NA,TGTGCCAGCAGCGTAGCTGAAAGGGAGTACGAAAAACTGTTTTTT,CASSVAEREYEKLFF
NA,TRBJ2-3,TRBV7-2,TRBD2,TGTGCCAGCAGCTTAGCGGGGGGGACCGGTGATACGCAGTATTTT,CASSLAGGTGDTQYF
once,TRBJ2-5,TRBV28,NA,TGTGCCAGCAGCAACCCCCGAGGGACCCAGTACTTC,CASSNPRGTQYF
NA,TRBJ2-3,TRBV9,TRBD2,TGTGCCAGCAGCGACTACGGGGGGGCCCCAGATACGCAGTATTTT,CASSDYGGAPDTQYF
NA,TRBJ1-3,TRBV6-5,TRBD1,TGTGCCAGCAGTTACTCCCGAGGGGGCGCTGGAAACACCATATATTTT,CASSYSRGGAGNTIYF
NA,TRBJ1-1,TRBV3-1/TRBV3-2,NA,TGTGCCAGCAGCCCGAACATCATGCTTGAAGCTTTCTTT,CASSPNIMLEAFF